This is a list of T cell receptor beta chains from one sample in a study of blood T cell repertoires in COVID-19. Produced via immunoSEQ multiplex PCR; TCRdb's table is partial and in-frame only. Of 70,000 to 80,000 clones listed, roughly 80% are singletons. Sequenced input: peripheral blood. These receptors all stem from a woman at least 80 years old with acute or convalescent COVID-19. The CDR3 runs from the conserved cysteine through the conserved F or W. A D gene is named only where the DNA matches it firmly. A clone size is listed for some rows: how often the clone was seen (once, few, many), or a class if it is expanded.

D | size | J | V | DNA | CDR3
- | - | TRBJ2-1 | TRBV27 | TGTGCCACCCTAACTAGAAAGAATGAGCAGTTCTTC | CATLTRKNEQFF
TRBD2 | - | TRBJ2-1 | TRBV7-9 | TGTGCCAGCAGCCCTAGCGGGAGCTCCTACAATGAGCAGTTCTTC | CASSPSGSSYNEQFF
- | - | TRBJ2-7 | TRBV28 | TGTGCCAGCACCGAACCCCTGAGGGACGAGCAGTACTTC | CASTEPLRDEQYF
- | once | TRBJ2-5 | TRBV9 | TGTGCCAGCAGCGTAGCCCAGCAAGAGACCCAGTACTTC | CASSVAQQETQYF
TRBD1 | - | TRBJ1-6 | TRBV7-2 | TGTGCCAGCAGCTTTTTTGGGACAGGGGGTAATTCACCCCTCCACTTT | CASSFFGTGGNSPLHF
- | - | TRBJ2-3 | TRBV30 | TGTGCCTGGAGTGTACTTTATCCTACAGATACGCAGTATTTT | CAWSVLYPTDTQYF
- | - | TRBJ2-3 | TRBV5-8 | TGTGCCAGCAGCTTGAGCGGGTATACGCAGTATTTT | CASSLSGYTQYF
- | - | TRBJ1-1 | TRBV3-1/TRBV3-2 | TGTGCCAGCAGCCAAGGTGGAGTAGCCTACTCGAACACTGAAGCTTTCTTT | CASSQGGVAYSNTEAFF
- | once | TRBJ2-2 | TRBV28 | TGTGCCAGCAGTTTGAGGACCGGGGAGCTGTTTTTT | CASSLRTGELFF
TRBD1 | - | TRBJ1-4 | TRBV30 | TGTGCCTGCGGGACACAGGGGCTGTTTTTT | CACGTQGLFF
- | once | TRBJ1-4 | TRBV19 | TGTGCCAGTCTATCCCGAGGGACACCAACTGAAAAACTGTTTTTT | CASLSRGTPTEKLFF
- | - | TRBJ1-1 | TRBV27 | TGTGCCAGCAGTTTAGGGGCAGGGAGGGATATCCGGACTGAAGCTTTCTTT | CASSLGAGRDIRTEAFF
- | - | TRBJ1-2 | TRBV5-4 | TGTGCCAGCAGCTTGGCCGGGACACAGTATTCCTTC | CASSLAGTQYSF
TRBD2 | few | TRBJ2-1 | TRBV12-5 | TGTGCTAGTGGTTCCGGGACTAGCGCGTACAATGAGCAGTTCTTC | CASGSGTSAYNEQFF
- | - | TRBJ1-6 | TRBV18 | TGTGCCAGCTCACCACTGGCAACGGCAGGCTCACCCCTCCACTTT | CASSPLATAGSPLHF
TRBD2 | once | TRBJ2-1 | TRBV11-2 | TGTGCCAGCAGCCATCGACTAGCGGGGCCCTCCTACAATGAGCAGTTCTTC | CASSHRLAGPSYNEQFF
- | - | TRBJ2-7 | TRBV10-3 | TGTGCCTCCAAGGATCGGCTAGCTTACGAGCAGTACTTC | CASKDRLAYEQYF
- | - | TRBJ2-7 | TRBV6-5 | TGTGCCAGCTCCCCCGGACAGCAATACGAGCAGTACTTC | CASSPGQQYEQYF
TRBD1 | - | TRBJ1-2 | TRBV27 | TGTGCCAGCAGTCCTGGGACAGGGGGCCTGATGCACTATGGCTACACCTTC | CASSPGTGGLMHYGYTF
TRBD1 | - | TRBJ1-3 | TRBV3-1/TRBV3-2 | TGTGCCAGCAGCCCGAGTGGGACAGGGACTGGAAACACCATATATTTT | CASSPSGTGTGNTIYF
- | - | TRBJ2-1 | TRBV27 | TGTGCCAGCAGTCCCCCCGGCTACAATGAGCAGTTCTTC | CASSPPGYNEQFF
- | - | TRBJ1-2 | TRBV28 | TGTGCCAGCCACAGCCGGTATGGCTACACCTTC | CASHSRYGYTF
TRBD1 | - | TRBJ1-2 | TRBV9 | TGTGCCAGCAGCGTAGCTACGAGGACAGGGGGATCTGGCTACACCTTC | CASSVATRTGGSGYTF
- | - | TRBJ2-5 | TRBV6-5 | TGTGCCAGCACTTTGGGCGCGACTATCGAGACCCAGTACTTC | CASTLGATIETQYF
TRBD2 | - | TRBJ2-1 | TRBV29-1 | TGCAGCGTCCGGACTAGCGGGTACAGCTCCTACAATGAGCAGTTCTTC | CSVRTSGYSSYNEQFF
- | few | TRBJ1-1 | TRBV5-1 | TGCGCCAGCAGCTTGACAGGAGAACCTTTATCCGAAGCTTTCTTT | CASSLTGEPLSEAFF
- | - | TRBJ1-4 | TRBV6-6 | TGTGCCAGCAGCTCGACAACAACTAATGAAAAACTGTTTTTT | CASSSTTTNEKLFF
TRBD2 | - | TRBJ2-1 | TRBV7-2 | TGTGCCAGCAGCAGAGACTGGACTAGCGGGAGAGATGAGCAGTTCTTC | CASSRDWTSGRDEQFF
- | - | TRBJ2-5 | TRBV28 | TGTGCCAGCAGAGCGGACCAAGAGACCCAGTACTTC | CASRADQETQYF
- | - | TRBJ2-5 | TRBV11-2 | TGTGCCAGCAGCTTCAGGCCAGGGTACCAAGAGACCCAGTACTTC | CASSFRPGYQETQYF
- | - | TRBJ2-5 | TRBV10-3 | TGTGCCATCAGTAGTCTAGAAGCCCAAGAGACCCAGTACTTC | CAISSLEAQETQYF
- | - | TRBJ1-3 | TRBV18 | TGTGCCAGCTCACCCACCCCGGTCGGAAACACCATATATTTT | CASSPTPVGNTIYF
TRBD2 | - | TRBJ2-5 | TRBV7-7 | TGTGCCAGCAGCTTAATGACTAGCGGGAGGGCCGGGCAAGAGACCCAGTACTTC | CASSLMTSGRAGQETQYF
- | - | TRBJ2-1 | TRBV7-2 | TGTGCCAGCAGCTTAGGAGGCGGCAGCCCTGAGCAGTTCTTC | CASSLGGGSPEQFF
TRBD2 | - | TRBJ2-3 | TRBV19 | TGTGCCAGTAGAAGACTAGCGGGAGTCACAGATACGCAGTATTTT | CASRRLAGVTDTQYF
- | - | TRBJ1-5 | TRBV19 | TGTGCCAGTAGTGCATCAGGGTATCAGCCCCAGCATTTT | CASSASGYQPQHF
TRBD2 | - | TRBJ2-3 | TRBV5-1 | TGCGCCAGCAGCTTGGGGGGACTAGCCGGAATCGATACGCAGTATTTT | CASSLGGLAGIDTQYF
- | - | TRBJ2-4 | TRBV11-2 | TGTGCCAGCAGCGCTACAGGGCCGTCCGCCAAAAACATTCAGTACTTC | CASSATGPSAKNIQYF
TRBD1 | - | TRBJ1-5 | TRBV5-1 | TGCGCCAGCAGACAGGGGACCAATCAGCCCCAGCATTTT | CASRQGTNQPQHF
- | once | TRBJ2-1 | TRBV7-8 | TGTGCCAGCAGCGAACTAGGGCGTCGCGCCTACAATGAGCAGTTCTTC | CASSELGRRAYNEQFF
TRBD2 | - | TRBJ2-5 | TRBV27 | TGTGCCAGCAGTTTAGGGACTAGCGGGAAGGAGACCCAGTACTTC | CASSLGTSGKETQYF
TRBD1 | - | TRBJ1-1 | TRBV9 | TGTGCCAGCAGCCGACAGGGAGACACTGAAGCTTTCTTT | CASSRQGDTEAFF
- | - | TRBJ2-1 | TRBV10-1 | TGCGCCAGCAGTCCAGGTGGCGAGCAGTTCTTC | CASSPGGEQFF